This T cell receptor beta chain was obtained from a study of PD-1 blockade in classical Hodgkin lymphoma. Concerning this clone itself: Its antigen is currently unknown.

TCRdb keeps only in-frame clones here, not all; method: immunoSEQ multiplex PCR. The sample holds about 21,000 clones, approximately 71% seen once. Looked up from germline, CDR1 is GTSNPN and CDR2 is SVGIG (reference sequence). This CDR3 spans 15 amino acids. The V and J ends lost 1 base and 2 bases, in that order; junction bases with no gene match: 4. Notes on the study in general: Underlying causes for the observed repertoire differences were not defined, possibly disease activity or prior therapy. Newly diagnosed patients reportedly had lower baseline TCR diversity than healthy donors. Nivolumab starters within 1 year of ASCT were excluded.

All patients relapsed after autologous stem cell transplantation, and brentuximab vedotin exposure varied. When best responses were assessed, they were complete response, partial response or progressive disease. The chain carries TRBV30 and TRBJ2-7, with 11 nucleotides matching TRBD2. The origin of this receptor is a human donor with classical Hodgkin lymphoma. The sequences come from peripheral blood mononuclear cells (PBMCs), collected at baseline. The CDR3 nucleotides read TGTGCCTGGAGTGGGGGACTAGCGGCAGCCTACGAGCAGTACTTC. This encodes CAWSGGLAAAYEQYF. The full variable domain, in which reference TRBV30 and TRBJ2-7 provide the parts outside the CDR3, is SQTIHQWPATLVQPVGSPLSLECTVEGTSNPNLYWYRQAAGRGLQLLFYSVGIGQISSEVPQNLSASRPQDRQFILSSKKLLLSDSGFYLCAWSGGLAAAYEQYFGPGTRLTVT.